The TCR beta chain described here comes from a study of OX40 agonist ivuxolimab in advanced cancers. Across the study: With a range of 23 to 79, age averaged approximately 54 years, and around 83% were male.

The protocol was immunoSEQ multiplex PCR, while the TCRdb copy is restricted to in-frame clones and leaves out a portion. Of about 66,000 clones listed, about 87% are singletons. Germline loops: CDR1 SGHAT, CDR2 FQNNGV. This CDR3 has 12 amino acids. Trimming removed 8 bases from V and 5 bases from J, with 12 bases in between. The sequences come from CD4+ or CD8+ T cells sorted from blood, collected in a trial of the OX40 agonist ivuxolimab. This TCR was recovered from an adult with an advanced solid tumor such as melanoma, head and neck, liver or kidney cancer. The genes are TRBV11-2 and TRBJ2-5; no reliable D call. Here the CDR3 DNA reads TGTGCCAGCGAGGACCCTGGGGAGACCCAGTACTTC. Translation gives CASEDPGETQYF.